The rows below give T cell receptor beta chains drawn from one sample of a study of blood T cell repertoires in COVID-19. Some clones are missing from TCRdb's copy, which holds only in-frame ones; the method was immunoSEQ multiplex PCR. The sample records approximately 250,000 clones, almost 85% being singletons. Material: PBMCs or T cells enriched from blood (not recorded which). These receptors came from a man in his forties or fifties who had recovered from COVID-19. Both conserved end residues are part of each CDR3. D genes are given only for firm matches. Where a row states a size, it is once, few, many or the class of an expanded clone; other rows omit it.

v_gene: TRBV5-1; abundance: -; j_gene: TRBJ2-1; len: 14; d_gene: TRBD1; CDR3nt: TGCGCCAGCAGCTCGGGACAGTTCCACAATGAGCAGTTCTTC; CDR3aa: CASSSGQFHNEQFF
v_gene: TRBV3-1/TRBV3-2; abundance: -; j_gene: TRBJ2-7; len: 14; d_gene: TRBD1; CDR3nt: TGTGCCAGCAGACCACAGGGGCCGGTCTACGAGCAGTACTTC; CDR3aa: CASRPQGPVYEQYF
v_gene: TRBV6-2/TRBV6-3; abundance: -; j_gene: TRBJ2-1; len: 15; d_gene: -; CDR3nt: TGTGCCAGCAGTTGGCGAGTGGGGGGTAACAATGAGCAGTTCTTC; CDR3aa: CASSWRVGGNNEQFF
v_gene: TRBV2; abundance: -; j_gene: TRBJ1-1; len: 13; d_gene: -; CDR3nt: TGTGCCAGCAGTCTTGGACTGGAGACTGAAGCTTTCTTT; CDR3aa: CASSLGLETEAFF
v_gene: TRBV10-3; abundance: -; j_gene: TRBJ2-1; len: 15; d_gene: TRBD2; CDR3nt: TGTGCCATCAGTGAGCCGGGACTAGCGGCCCTGGGGCAGTTCTTC; CDR3aa: CAISEPGLAALGQFF
v_gene: TRBV4-1; abundance: -; j_gene: TRBJ2-7; len: 15; d_gene: -; CDR3nt: TGCGCCAGCAGCCAAGACCCTAGTACAATCTACGAGCAGTACTTC; CDR3aa: CASSQDPSTIYEQYF
v_gene: TRBV6-5; abundance: -; j_gene: TRBJ1-1; len: 15; d_gene: -; CDR3nt: TGTGCCAGCAGACAACCTCAACGGCCGGGCACTGAAGCTTTCTTT; CDR3aa: CASRQPQRPGTEAFF
v_gene: TRBV7-2; abundance: -; j_gene: TRBJ1-2; len: 15; d_gene: TRBD1; CDR3nt: TGTGCCAGCAGCCAGCAGACAGGGCCCCACTATGGCTACACCTTC; CDR3aa: CASSQQTGPHYGYTF
v_gene: TRBV27; abundance: -; j_gene: TRBJ2-6; len: 15; d_gene: -; CDR3nt: TGTGCCAGCAGTTTGGAGGGTAGCGGGGCCAACGTCCTGACTTTC; CDR3aa: CASSLEGSGANVLTF
v_gene: TRBV19; abundance: -; j_gene: TRBJ2-3; len: 14; d_gene: TRBD2; CDR3nt: TGTGCCAGTTCGACCTCGGGGGGGCCAGATACGCAGTATTTT; CDR3aa: CASSTSGGPDTQYF
v_gene: TRBV28; abundance: -; j_gene: TRBJ1-1; len: 14; d_gene: -; CDR3nt: TGTGCCAGCAGTTTAGTGACAGCGAACACTGAAGCTTTCTTT; CDR3aa: CASSLVTANTEAFF
v_gene: TRBV9; abundance: -; j_gene: TRBJ2-1; len: 16; d_gene: TRBD2; CDR3nt: TGTGCCAGCAGCGCGACGGGACTAGCGGGAGGGAATGAGCAGTTCTTC; CDR3aa: CASSATGLAGGNEQFF
v_gene: TRBV2; abundance: -; j_gene: TRBJ2-7; len: 15; d_gene: TRBD2; CDR3nt: TGTGCCAGCAGTGAAAGACTAGCGGGCGTCCTAGAGCTGAACTTC; CDR3aa: CASSERLAGVLELNF
v_gene: TRBV3-1/TRBV3-2; abundance: -; j_gene: TRBJ2-1; len: 13; d_gene: -; CDR3nt: TGTGCCAGCAGCCCTTTGACAGACAATGAGCAGTTCTTC; CDR3aa: CASSPLTDNEQFF
v_gene: TRBV7-2; abundance: -; j_gene: TRBJ2-5; len: 14; d_gene: TRBD2; CDR3nt: TGTGCCAGTATAAGCCTAGCGGATCAAGAGACCCAGTACTTC; CDR3aa: CASISLADQETQYF
v_gene: TRBV6-1; abundance: once; j_gene: TRBJ2-7; len: 15; d_gene: -; CDR3nt: TGTGCCAGCAGTGATAATAGGTTCCCGGGCTACGAGCAGTACTTC; CDR3aa: CASSDNRFPGYEQYF
v_gene: TRBV27; abundance: -; j_gene: TRBJ2-5; len: 15; d_gene: -; CDR3nt: TGTGCCAGCACCCCCTGGAGGACGCCCCGGGAGACCCAGTACTTC; CDR3aa: CASTPWRTPRETQYF
v_gene: TRBV15; abundance: -; j_gene: TRBJ1-2; len: 19; d_gene: -; CDR3nt: TGTGCCACCAGCGTGCGACTACTGATTGCACAGGGATATAACTATGGCTACACCTTC; CDR3aa: CATSVRLLIAQGYNYGYTF
v_gene: TRBV12-3/TRBV12-4; abundance: -; j_gene: TRBJ1-1; len: 11; d_gene: -; CDR3nt: TGTGCCAGCAGCGAGTACACTGAAGCTTTCTTT; CDR3aa: CASSEYTEAFF
v_gene: TRBV7-2; abundance: -; j_gene: TRBJ2-1; len: 14; d_gene: TRBD2; CDR3nt: TGTGCCAGCACCCCGTTGGGACTAGTTTATGAGCAGTTCTTC; CDR3aa: CASTPLGLVYEQFF
v_gene: TRBV9; abundance: -; j_gene: TRBJ2-3; len: 14; d_gene: -; CDR3nt: TGTGCCAGCATGGGCGGGGCCCGCACAGATACGCAGTATTTT; CDR3aa: CASMGGARTDTQYF
v_gene: TRBV6-5; abundance: -; j_gene: TRBJ1-2; len: 14; d_gene: TRBD1; CDR3nt: TGTGCCAGCAGTTACCGGAGGGGGCTGGCTGGCTACACCTTC; CDR3aa: CASSYRRGLAGYTF
v_gene: TRBV28; abundance: -; j_gene: TRBJ1-3; len: 17; d_gene: TRBD1; CDR3nt: TGTGCCAGCAGTTCTGCGTGGACAGGGGGCTCTGGAAACACCATATATTTT; CDR3aa: CASSSAWTGGSGNTIYF
v_gene: TRBV7-9; abundance: -; j_gene: TRBJ1-2; len: 12; d_gene: TRBD1; CDR3nt: TGTGCCAGCAGCCCCCGGACAGGTGGCTACACCTTC; CDR3aa: CASSPRTGGYTF
v_gene: TRBV7-9; abundance: -; j_gene: TRBJ1-1; len: 14; d_gene: TRBD1; CDR3nt: TGTGCCAGCAGCCCCCGGGACAGGGGGCGGGAAGCTTTCTTT; CDR3aa: CASSPRDRGREAFF
v_gene: TRBV19; abundance: -; j_gene: TRBJ1-2; len: 18; d_gene: TRBD1; CDR3nt: TGTGCCAGTAGTACCCCAGGACAGGGTCGTACTTCTAACTATGGCTACACCTTC; CDR3aa: CASSTPGQGRTSNYGYTF
v_gene: TRBV5-1; abundance: -; j_gene: TRBJ2-1; len: 15; d_gene: TRBD1; CDR3nt: TGCGCCAGCAGCCCCCCTGGACAGGCTGACAATGAGCAGTTCTTC; CDR3aa: CASSPPGQADNEQFF
v_gene: TRBV6-5; abundance: -; j_gene: TRBJ2-1; len: 11; d_gene: TRBD2; CDR3nt: TGTGCCAGCACCACTAGCGGGGAGCAGTTCTTC; CDR3aa: CASTTSGEQFF